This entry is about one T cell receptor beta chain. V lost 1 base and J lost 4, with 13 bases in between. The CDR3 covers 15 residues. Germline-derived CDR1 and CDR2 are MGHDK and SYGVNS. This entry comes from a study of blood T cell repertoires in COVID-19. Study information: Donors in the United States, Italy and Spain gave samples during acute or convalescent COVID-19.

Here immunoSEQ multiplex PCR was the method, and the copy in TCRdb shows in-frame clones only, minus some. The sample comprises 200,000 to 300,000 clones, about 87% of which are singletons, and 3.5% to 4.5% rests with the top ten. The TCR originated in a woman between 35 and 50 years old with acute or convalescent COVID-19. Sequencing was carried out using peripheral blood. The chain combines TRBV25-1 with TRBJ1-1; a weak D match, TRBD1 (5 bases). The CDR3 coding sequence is TGTGCCAGCAGTGAATCGTCAGGGCTAGGCACTGAAGCTTTCTTT. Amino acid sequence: CASSESSGLGTEAFF.